This record covers a single T cell receptor beta chain. This specimen comes from a study of blood T cell repertoires in COVID-19. Turning to the study itself: Samples representing acute and convalescent COVID-19 were sourced from the United States, Italy and Spain. Sources were T cells, B-cell-depleted T cells, or PBMCs; the material itself was cDNA or gDNA.

Only in-frame clones appear in the TCRdb table, and some are missing; sequencing was by immunoSEQ multiplex PCR. The table shows around 140,000 clones, with over 75% occurring only once. Unmatched junction bases numbered 2, after V lost 4 bases and J lost 2 bases. The CDR3 is made up of 15 amino acids. The germline V gene has CDR1 SGHKS and CDR2 YYEKEE (reference sequence). The origin of this receptor is a man between 65 and 85 years old with acute or convalescent COVID-19. The sequencing input was peripheral blood. The chain recombines TRBV5-5 with TRBJ2-6; TRBD1 agrees at 8 bases. The CDR3 is CASSPRGPGANVLTF. CDR3 nucleotides: TGTGCCAGCAGCCCCAGGGGGCCTGGGGCCAACGTCCTGACTTTC.